The 19 T cell receptor beta chains listed next were all sequenced from one sample in a study of OX40 agonist ivuxolimab in advanced cancers. Method: immunoSEQ multiplex PCR; TCRdb's copy keeps in-frame clones and lacks some. Of some 77,000 clones listed, 87% are singletons. The sequences come from CD4+ or CD8+ T cells sorted from blood, collected in a trial of the OX40 agonist ivuxolimab. All receptors come from an adult with an advanced solid tumor such as melanoma, head and neck, liver or kidney cancer.

The chain recombines TRBV6-5 with TRBJ1-6; no clear D. CDR1 and CDR2 from the germline V gene are MNHEY and SVGAGI. This CDR3 has 12 residues. The V end was cut by 2 bases, the J end by 8 bases, with 4 bases between. CDR3 in amino acids: CASSYQDSPLHF. CDR3 sequence (DNA): TGTGCCAGCAGTTACCAGGATTCACCCCTCCACTTT.

The V gene is TRBV5-6, the J gene TRBJ2-5, with D perhaps matching TRBD1 (5 bases). The length of the CDR3 is 16 residues. V was pared by 1 base and J by 3 bases, with 16 bases between. Looked up from germline, CDR1 is SGHDT and CDR2 is YYEEEE. The CDR3 nucleotides are TGTGCCAGCAGCTTGTTCCAGGGCTCCCCTGAAGAGACCCAGTACTTC. Translated: CASSLFQGSPEETQYF.

The V and J genes are TRBV27 and TRBJ2-4; D uncertain. The germline CDR1 and CDR2 sequences are MNHEY and SMNVEV (reference sequence). The CDR3 spans 15 residues. V shed 3 bases and J shed 3 bases, with 12 bases lying between them. The chain's CDR3 is CASSFYPPDKNIQYF. CDR3 in DNA: TGTGCCAGCAGTTTTTACCCTCCCGACAAAAACATTCAGTACTTC.

The chain recombines TRBV28 with TRBJ1-6; no firm D call. This CDR3 is 15 amino acids long. V was trimmed by 5 bases and J by 0 bases, leaving 8 bases between them. Germline CDR1 reads MDHEN; CDR2 reads SYDVKM. The CDR3 region has the DNA TGTGCCAGCAGTGGGGTGGGCTCCTATAATTCACCCCTCCACTTT. Protein sequence: CASSGVGSYNSPLHF.

The chain links TRBV28 to TRBJ1-1; no clear D. The CDR3 is made up of 13 amino acids. Between the trimmed V and J ends, which lost 2 bases and 4 bases, there was a span of 8 bases. Per the germline V gene, CDR1 is MDHEN and CDR2 is SYDVKM. CDR3 sequence: CASSLQTRTEAFF. In DNA form, the CDR3 reads TGTGCCAGCAGTTTACAAACACGCACTGAAGCTTTCTTT.

The chain is built from TRBV5-6 and TRBJ1-1, with D unclear. Per germline, CDR1 SGHDT and CDR2 YYEEEE. CDR3 length equals 13 residues. V lost 5 bases and J 12 bases, leaving 20 bases between the germline ends. The CDR3 DNA is TGTGCCAGCAGGGGCCTAGGGAGGGAGCAAACTTTCTTT. Translating gives CASRGLGREQTFF.

The chain links TRBV6-5 to TRBJ2-1, with unresolved D. V was cut by 2 bases and J by 2 bases, with 13 bases left in between. Germline loops: CDR1 MNHEY, CDR2 SVGAGI. This CDR3 comprises 16 residues. The CDR3 region is CASSYTFGATYNEQFF. The DNA of the CDR3 is TGTGCCAGCAGTTACACTTTCGGAGCCACCTACAATGAGCAGTTCTTC.

The rearrangement links TRBV6-1 to TRBJ2-5; a possible D gene is TRBD1 (5 bases). The CDR3 totals 13 residues. The germline V and J ends were trimmed by 7 bases and 1 base, with 10 bases remaining between them. The V gene's germline CDR1 is MNHNS and CDR2 SASEGT. Written as DNA, the CDR3 is TGTGCCAGCAACAGGATATTCCAAGAGACCCAGTACTTC. Amino acids: CASNRIFQETQYF.

The CDR3 loop is CSVGKGTGGYEQYF. CDR3 DNA: TGCAGCGTTGGTAAGGGGACAGGGGGCTACGAGCAGTACTTC. The chain uses TRBV29-1 and TRBJ2-7; 11 nucleotides align to TRBD1. This CDR3 contains 14 residues. The V gene's germline CDR1 is SQVTM and CDR2 ANQGSEA. Unmatched junction bases numbered 5, after V lost 4 bases and J lost 3 bases.

This clone occurred once. V usage is TRBV5-6 and J usage is TRBJ2-1; D is perhaps TRBD2 (7 bases). The germline V gene encodes CDR1 SGHDT and CDR2 YYEEEE. Trimming cost V 3 bases and J 4 bases, with 17 bases left between them. CDR3 size: 16 residues. The CDR3: CASSSRGGATYNEQFF. For the CDR3, the DNA is TGTGCCAGCAGCTCCCGTGGGGGGGCGACGTACAATGAGCAGTTCTTC. Drawing the rest from reference TRBV5-6 and TRBJ2-1, the complete variable domain is DAGVTQSPTHLIKTRGQQVTLRCSPKSGHDTVSWYQQALGQGPQFIFQYYEEEERQRGNFPDRFSGHQFPNYSSELNVNALLLGDSALYLCASSSRGGATYNEQFFGPGTRLTVL.

The V call is TRBV4-3, the J call TRBJ2-2, with 9 positions matching TRBD2. The CDR3 runs 17 residues. Germline CDR1 is LGHNA and CDR2 is YSLEER. Germline trimming cut 3 bases from V and 6 bases from J; bases unmatched to any gene: 11. Here the CDR3 DNA reads TGCGCCAGCAGCCATAATGCGGGAGGGGGCTTTGCCGGGGAGCTGTTTTTT. Amino acid sequence: CASSHNAGGGFAGELFF.

Written as DNA, the CDR3 is TGTGCCAGTAGTCTCTTCCTCGTGGGAAACTATGGCTACACCTTC. Its translation is CASSLFLVGNYGYTF. The rearrangement links TRBV19 to TRBJ1-2, with unresolved D. The germline V gene encodes CDR1 LNHDA and CDR2 SQIVND (reference sequence). The CDR3 runs 15 residues. V was clipped by 5 bases and J by 2 bases, with 15 bases between them.

J is TRBJ1-1 and V is TRBV19, with a weak D call TRBD1 (6 bases). This CDR3 contains 17 residues. V was shortened by 1 base and J by 1 base, with 16 bases between the two germline ends. Germline assignment: CDR1 LNHDA and CDR2 SQIVND (reference sequence). The CDR3 sequence is CASSIAARRGPNTEAFF. The CDR3 DNA is TGTGCCAGTAGTATAGCCGCCCGGCGGGGGCCGAACACTGAAGCTTTCTTT.

This sequence joins TRBV6-5 and TRBJ2-1, with 12 bases identical to TRBD1. The trim removed 1 base at V and 2 bases at J, leaving 0 bases unmatched. The CDR3 contains 16 residues. Germline CDR1 MNHEY, CDR2 SVGAGI. CDR3 bases: TGTGCCAGCAGTTACTGGGACAGGGGGCCCTACAATGAGCAGTTCTTC. It encodes CASSYWDRGPYNEQFF.

The genes are TRBV25-1 and TRBJ1-5; no definite D call. V dropped 7 bases and J dropped 0 bases, with 16 bases sitting between them. The CDR3 totals 16 residues. CDR1 is MGHDK, CDR2 SYGVNS, per germline. The CDR3 sequence is CASIKAGSHSNQPQHF. The CDR3 bases are TGTGCCAGCATTAAGGCGGGTTCCCATAGCAATCAGCCCCAGCATTTT.

The chain uses TRBV6-5 and TRBJ2-1; D is tentatively TRBD1 or TRBD2 (5 bases each). Trimming removed 0 bases at V and 9 bases at J, with 15 bases between. CDR1 MNHEY and CDR2 SVGAGI come from the germline V gene. The CDR3 has 15 residues. CDR3 coding DNA: TGTGCCAGCAGTTACTCGGGACGGCCGGGAAGTGAGCAGTTCTTC. Translated: CASSYSGRPGSEQFF.

This rearrangement joins TRBV9 to TRBJ2-3, with 10 bases aligning to TRBD2. Germline CDR1 SGDLS, CDR2 YYNGEE. Trimming took 0 bases from V and 3 from J; bases not matched to a gene: 1. The CDR3 is 15 amino acids. CDR3 nucleotides: TGTGCCAGCAGCGTAGCGGGACTAGCGACAGATACGCAGTATTTT. It encodes CASSVAGLATDTQYF.

This clone was seen a few times. The chain is built from TRBV28 and TRBJ1-1; possibly TRBD1 for D (6 bases). The length of the CDR3 is 14 residues. V lost 11 bases and J lost 6, with 22 bases in between. Germline CDR1 and CDR2: MDHEN and SYDVKM. Here the CDR3 reads CAAQDGGPIAEAFF. Here the CDR3 DNA reads TGTGCCGCTCAGGATGGGGGGCCCATTGCTGAAGCTTTCTTT.

This sequence joins TRBV6-1 and TRBJ1-1; no clear D. CDR1 MNHNS and CDR2 SASEGT come from the germline V gene. The CDR3 contains 10 residues. Trimming took off 1 base at V and 11 bases at J, with 5 bases between the two ends. CDR3 protein: CASSEVLAFF. CDR3 nucleotide sequence: TGTGCCAGCAGTGAAGTGTTGGCTTTCTTT.